This T cell receptor (beta chain) was identified during a study of a mutant IDH1 vaccine in newly diagnosed glioma. Study information: An approximately 62% male, around 40% female split and a mean age of 40.4 years characterized treated patients. Former treatment meant radiotherapy, temozolomide, or both; the majority had gotten both.

Sequencing was performed with immunoSEQ multiplex PCR; in TCRdb, only in-frame clones are kept and a portion is missing. The data hold about 88,000 clones, with approximately 80% observed a single time. With regard to this clone: Its antigen remains unknown.

The time point is: baseline, week 1 (first vaccination visit). Treatment in this sample: pre-vaccination baseline after standard-of-care therapy. New WHO grade 3 or 4 astrocytomas that were IDH1-mutant and ATRX-lost occurred in the donors. General study findings and limits: The study observed vaccine-induced immune responses in roughly 95% of patients.

Germline loops: CDR1 SGHDT, CDR2 YYEEEE. The V gene end was trimmed by 1 base and the J gene end by 7 bases; junction bases not matched to a gene: 6. The CDR3 extends over 14 amino acids. This sequence joins TRBV5-6 and TRBJ2-7, with 9 bases lining up with TRBD2. Sample: PBMCs, taken from a glioma patient treated with radiotherapy, temozolomide or both. The source is a man aged 35 to 55 with glioma. Some clones in this sample may be carry-over from other donors' samples. CDR3 nucleotide sequence: TGTGCCAGCAGCTTGATTATGACTAGCGGAGAGCAGTACTTC. Amino acids: CASSLIMTSGEQYF.